These T cell receptor beta chains were read from a single sample in a study of cytomegalovirus exposure and HLA in healthy donors. Clones were read by immunoSEQ multiplex PCR, and TCRdb kept only the in-frame ones, dropping some. The sample carries 150,000 to 200,000 clones, roughly 79% recorded once. Sequencing was carried out using PBMCs. These receptors were taken from a man between 50 and 59 years old in good health and CMV-seropositive. Each CDR3 is given with its conserved first and last residue. D genes are given only for firm matches. Only part of the rows carry a size: once, few, many, or a class if the clone is expanded.

d_call	cdr3_length	clone_size	v_call	j_call	cdr3_nt	cdr3_aa
TRBD1	17	.	TRBV6-1	TRBJ2-3	TGTGCCAGCAGTGATTCCGGGACAGTCGAGGGAACAGATACGCAGTATTTT	CASSDSGTVEGTDTQYF
TRBD1	15	few	TRBV6-6	TRBJ1-1	TGTGCCAGCAGTTACATCAGGGGGCGCGACACTGAAGCTTTCTTT	CASSYIRGRDTEAFF
.	12	.	TRBV5-6	TRBJ1-6	TGTGCCAGCACCCACTATAATTCACCCCTCCACTTT	CASTHYNSPLHF
.	14	.	TRBV19	TRBJ1-5	TGTGCCAGTAGTATGTATTTGAGCAATCAGCCCCAGCATTTT	CASSMYLSNQPQHF
.	14	.	TRBV7-6	TRBJ2-3	TGTGCCAGCAGCTGGGAGGGGGGCGCAGATACGCAGTATTTT	CASSWEGGADTQYF
.	15	.	TRBV11-2	TRBJ2-1	TGTGCCAGCAGCTTTGGGGGGGCCTCTTTCAATGAGCAGTTCTTC	CASSFGGASFNEQFF
TRBD1	14	.	TRBV25-1	TRBJ1-1	TGTGCCAGCAGGGGGACAGGGGCGAACACTGAAGCTTTCTTT	CASRGTGANTEAFF
.	14	.	TRBV27	TRBJ1-5	TGTGCCAGCAGGTTCGCCGGGGTCAATCAGCCCCAGCATTTT	CASRFAGVNQPQHF
.	15	.	TRBV19	TRBJ2-2	TGTGCCAGTAAAAGAGGCATATATTACACCGGGGAGCTGTTTTTT	CASKRGIYYTGELFF
.	14	.	TRBV7-2	TRBJ1-1	TGTGCCAGCAGCTTAGGGGGCATCGTTAATGAAGCTTTCTTT	CASSLGGIVNEAFF
.	14	.	TRBV5-6	TRBJ1-5	TGTGCCAGCAGGACCTACAGGAGCAATCAGCCCCAGCATTTT	CASRTYRSNQPQHF
.	13	few	TRBV6-6	TRBJ1-2	TGTGCCAGCAGTTCCACTAACGACTATGGCTACACCTTC	CASSSTNDYGYTF
TRBD1	14	.	TRBV28	TRBJ2-7	TGTGCCAGCAGGCAGACAGGGTCAGGACACGAGCAGTACTTC	CASRQTGSGHEQYF
TRBD1	13	.	TRBV10-3	TRBJ2-7	TGTGCCACTAAGGGACAGGGAGGGGACGAGCAGTACTTC	CATKGQGGDEQYF
.	15	.	TRBV5-1	TRBJ2-3	TGCGCCAGCAGCTTGAGGGCAGGGGGCACAGATACGCAGTATTTT	CASSLRAGGTDTQYF
TRBD1	15	.	TRBV2	TRBJ1-3	TGTGCCAGCAAGTTGGAGGGGGCGCGGGGAAACACCATATATTTT	CASKLEGARGNTIYF
.	8	.	TRBV11-2	TRBJ2-3	TGCGCGGCAGATACGCAGTATTTT	CAADTQYF
.	15	.	TRBV4-2	TRBJ2-5	TGTGCCAGCAGCCAAGGAAACAAAAACGGGGAGACCCAGTACTTC	CASSQGNKNGETQYF